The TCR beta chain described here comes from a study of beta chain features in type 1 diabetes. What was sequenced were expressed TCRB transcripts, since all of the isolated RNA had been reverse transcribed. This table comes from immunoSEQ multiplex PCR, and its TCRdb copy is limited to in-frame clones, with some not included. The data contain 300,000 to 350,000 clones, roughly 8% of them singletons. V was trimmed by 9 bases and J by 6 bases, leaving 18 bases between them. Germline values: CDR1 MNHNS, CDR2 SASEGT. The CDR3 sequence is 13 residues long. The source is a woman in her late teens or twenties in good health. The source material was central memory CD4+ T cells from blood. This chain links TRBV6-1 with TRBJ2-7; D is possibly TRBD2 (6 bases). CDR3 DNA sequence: TGTGCCAGGGGGACGGACCCGGGGGTCGAGCAGTACTTC. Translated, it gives CARGTDPGVEQYF.